The 30 T cell receptor beta chains below come from one sample, sequenced in a study of blood T cells in healthy people across ages. Alongside a J-beta primer mix, a sample-barcoded 5' primer served in a second PCR lasting roughly 7 to 12 cycles. TCRdb analysed the 5' RACE reads with MiXCR anew, one entry per CDR3 protein. The sample holds some 760,000 distinct CDR3 sequences; roughly 25% are singletons and the top ten take more than 8%. These data also formed part of another study, on T cells of mothers and their children.

The material sequenced was blood. The origin of the receptors is a boy aged 5-17 years in good health.

This clonotype was seen at least ten times. The chain is built from TRBV5-1 and TRBJ2-3; TRBD2 aligns across 7 bases. CDR1 SGHRS and CDR2 YFSETQ come from the germline V gene. Unmatched junction bases numbered 12, after V lost 0 bases and J lost 2 bases. This CDR3 region has 18 residues. For the CDR3, the DNA is TGCGCCAGCAGCTTGGCGCATGGGTCTAGCGGATTCACAGATACGCAGTATTTT. Its protein is CASSLAHGSSGFTDTQYF.

The chain joins TRBV20-1 to TRBJ2-1, with D unclear. The CDR3 length is 17 residues. Germline V gene sequence: CDR1 DFQATT, CDR2 SNEGSKA (reference sequence). The V gene lost 1 base and the J gene lost 0 bases, with 16 bases spanning the gap. In nucleotides, the CDR3 is TGCAGTGCTAGAGGAGTCGGGCGCCTTAGCTCCTACAATGAGCAGTTCTTC. It encodes CSARGVGRLSSYNEQFF.

The chain recombines TRBV29-1 with TRBJ2-6; no reliable D call. The CDR3 spans 13 residues. The ends were cut back, 6 bases at V and 0 bases at J, with 6 bases in the middle. Per germline, CDR1 SQVTM and CDR2 ANQGSEA. CDR3 residues: CSVWGSGANVLTF. As DNA, the CDR3 is TGCAGCGTCTGGGGCTCTGGGGCCAACGTCCTGACTTTC.

V is TRBV28 and J is TRBJ2-5, with 10 bases identical to TRBD2. The DNA matches TRBJ2-1 better at its end, which makes the J call doubtful. The germline V gene encodes CDR1 MDHEN and CDR2 SYDVKM. The CDR3 sequence is 19 residues long. The CDR3 DNA follows: TGTGCCAGCAGTTTATTCGCGGGGCTGGGAGCGGGAGGGCCAAGTGAGCAGTTCTTC. Its protein product is CASSLFAGLGAGGPSEQFF.

The chain links TRBV10-3 to TRBJ2-5; maybe TRBD2 (6 bases). The germline V gene has CDR1 ENHRY and CDR2 SYGVKD. The CDR3 is made up of 16 amino acids. Between the trimmed V and J ends, which lost 2 bases and 5 bases, there was a span of 18 bases. The CDR3 loop reads CAISETSGDLGETQYF. Here the CDR3 DNA reads TGTGCCATCAGTGAGACTTCGGGGGACCTCGGGGAGACCCAGTACTTC.

CDR3 nucleotide sequence: TGCAGTGCTAGAAATACGGAAGGAGGCTACGAGCAGTACTTC. This translates into CSARNTEGGYEQYF. The chain has TRBV20-1 and TRBJ2-7; D is perhaps TRBD2 (5 bases). CDR1 DFQATT and CDR2 SNEGSKA come from the germline V gene (reference sequence). The ends were cut back, 2 bases at V and 3 bases at J, with 14 bases in the middle. The CDR3 contains 14 residues.

This clonotype has a handful of counts. This chain links TRBV6-5 with TRBJ1-5; 10 bases map to TRBD1. CDR1 is MNHEY, CDR2 SVGAGI, per germline. After removal of 5 bases from V and 6 bases from J, the junction contained 10 bases not matched to a gene. CDR3 length: 16 residues. The CDR3 loop reads CASSHQGQGEGQPQHF. For the CDR3, the DNA is TGTGCCAGCAGTCACCAAGGACAGGGGGAGGGTCAGCCCCAGCATTTT.

The gene calls are TRBV5-6 and TRBJ1-1, with D perhaps matching TRBD1 (6 bases). The CDR3 has 15 amino acids. Germline CDR1 is SGHDT and CDR2 is YYEEEE. Trimming left V 3 bases short and J 2 bases short, with 14 bases between. In DNA, the CDR3 is TGTGCCAGCAGCTGGGGGGACACTCCAAACACTGAAGCTTTCTTT. Protein product: CASSWGDTPNTEAFF.

There are many counts of this clonotype. This sequence joins TRBV12-3 or TRBV12-4 and TRBJ2-3; no firm D call. CDR3 size: 12 residues. V lost 4 bases, J lost 2 bases, and 4 bases lay in between. The CDR3 DNA follows: TGTGCCAGCAGTTCCAACACAGATACGCAGTATTTT. Translating it yields CASSSNTDTQYF.

This clonotype was found a few times. This chain connects TRBV12-3 or TRBV12-4 to TRBJ2-5, with D tentatively TRBD2 (5 bases). The tail of the sequence fits TRBJ2-1 better, so the J call may be wrong. This CDR3 is 14 amino acids long. The CDR3 sequence: CASSFGSGVYEQFF. Here the CDR3 DNA reads TGTGCCAGCAGTTTTGGTTCCGGGGTCTATGAGCAGTTCTTC.

The rearrangement uses TRBV7-3 and TRBJ2-5; D not certain. The J call may be wrong; the DNA end is better matched by TRBJ2-1. Germline lookup yields CDR1 SGHTA and CDR2 FQGTGA. The CDR3 has 13 amino acids. The CDR3 DNA sequence: TGTGCCAGCAGCTTCCTTCCTAACGATGAGCAGTTCTTC. Translation gives CASSFLPNDEQFF.

The chain is built from TRBV4-1 and TRBJ1-2; D uncertain. CDR1 is MGHRA and CDR2 is YSYEKL in the germline V gene. The CDR3 totals 15 residues. V was trimmed by 0 bases and J by 4 bases, leaving 12 bases between them. CDR3 region: CASSQEGGIGYGYTF. CDR3 DNA: TGCGCCAGCAGCCAAGAAGGTGGGATCGGCTATGGCTACACCTTC.

The chain recombines TRBV5-1 with TRBJ1-2; TRBD1 aligns across 8 bases. The junction had 14 bases not matched to a gene; V was cut back by 5 bases and J by 8 bases. The CDR3 sequence is 15 residues long. Germline loops: CDR1 SGHRS, CDR2 YFSETQ. CDR3 in DNA: TGCGCCAGCAGTTCCGGACAGGGAGCGGGCGGAGGCTACACCTTC. Translated: CASSSGQGAGGGYTF.

V is TRBV4-1 and J is TRBJ2-7; TRBD1 or TRBD2 may be the D gene (5 bases each). The CDR3 totals 15 residues. Trimming cost V 3 bases and J 3 bases, with 15 bases left between them. Germline V gives CDR1 MGHRA, CDR2 YSYEKL. This CDR3 is CASSHAIGDRYEQYF. DNA of the CDR3: TGCGCCAGCAGCCATGCGATAGGGGACCGCTACGAGCAGTACTTC.

The J gene is TRBJ2-7, the V gene TRBV12-3 or TRBV12-4; 9 bases match TRBD2. The CDR3 extends over 14 amino acids. V lost 6 bases, J lost 6 bases, and 9 bases stayed unmatched. CDR3 sequence: CASSPNRSGGEQYF. The DNA for the CDR3 is TGTGCCAGCAGCCCAAATCGTAGCGGGGGCGAGCAGTACTTC.

This clonotype was observed a few times. This chain links TRBV6-5 with TRBJ2-5; D might be TRBD2 (5 bases). This CDR3 contains 15 residues. Trimming removed 0 bases from V and 5 bases from J, with 13 bases in between. CDR1 is MNHEY, CDR2 SVGAGI, per germline. The CDR3 DNA reads as TGTGCCAGCAGTTACTCGGGGAGCCCCGAGGAGACCCAGTACTTC. The encoded protein is CASSYSGSPEETQYF.

The chain links TRBV2 to TRBJ2-3; 12 nucleotides agree with TRBD2. V gave up 6 bases and J gave up 2 bases; unmatched junction bases: 18. In germline, CDR1 is SNHLY, CDR2 FYNNEI. This CDR3 is built from 20 residues. DNA for the CDR3: TGTGCCAGCAGGGACCAGCGGTTCGGACTAGCGGGAACAAACACAGATACGCAGTATTTT. Residues: CASRDQRFGLAGTNTDTQYF.

This clonotype was seen only a few times. This chain joins TRBV16 and TRBJ2-7; D not certain. Trimming shortened V by 1 base and J by 3 bases, and 10 bases separated the two germline ends. CDR1 and CDR2 from the germline V gene are KGHSY and FQNENV. The CDR3 consists of 14 residues. The CDR3 DNA is TGTGCCAGCAGCCAATTTCAGAACGACTACGAGCAGTACTTC. Translating gives CASSQFQNDYEQYF.

The chain carries TRBV6-1 and TRBJ2-1; 9 bases align to TRBD2. This CDR3 contains 13 residues. Per the germline V gene, CDR1 is MNHNS and CDR2 is SASEGT. Trimming removed 3 bases from V and 10 bases from J; junction bases left unmatched: 4. The CDR3 loop reads CASSERLAGEQFF. CDR3 bases: TGTGCCAGCAGTGAGAGGCTAGCGGGGGAGCAGTTCTTC.

This clonotype showed up just a few times. V gene TRBV21-1 combines with J gene TRBJ2-3; the tabulated D call, TRBD2, remains unverified against the DNA. TRBV21-1 has pseudogene status. CDR3 length equals 17 residues. The CDR3 is CASSIAPSGGFTDTQYF. In nucleotides, the CDR3 is TGTGCCAGCAGCATTGCCCCTAGCGGGGGTTTCACAGATACGCAGTATTTT.

This clonotype has more than one count but fewer than ten. V and J are TRBV9 and TRBJ1-4; no definite D call. Germline V lookup: CDR1 SGDLS, CDR2 YYNGEE. The CDR3 sequence is 14 residues long. Trimming removed 2 bases from V and 8 bases from J, with 13 bases in between. The CDR3 reads CASSVRSSSEKLFF. CDR3 in DNA: TGTGCCAGCAGCGTCAGGTCTTCATCAGAAAAACTGTTTTTT.

CDR3 DNA: TGTGCCAGCAGTCCCCCGGGGGGTGACGACATTCAGTACTTC. Amino acids: CASSPPGGDDIQYF. The chain couples TRBV7-9 to TRBJ2-4; TRBD2 matches 7 bases. The CDR3 is made up of 14 amino acids. CDR1 is SEHNR, CDR2 FQNEAQ, per germline (reference sequence). V was clipped by 6 bases and J by 8 bases; unmatched bases: 10.

This clonotype showed up just a few times. No conserved phenylalanine or tryptophan ends this CDR3, so it is likely a read error. The genes are TRBV9 and TRBJ2-5; no definite D call. The DNA matches TRBJ2-7 better at its end, which makes the J call doubtful. Germline CDR1 reads SGDLS; CDR2 reads YYNGEE. CDR3 length: 15 amino acids. The CDR3 nucleotides are TGTGCCAGCGGCGTAGCCGGAGACAACTCCTACGAGCAGTACCTC. Amino acid sequence: CASGVAGDNSYEQYL.

This clonotype turned up a few times. The chain recombines TRBV3-1 with TRBJ2-5; D unresolved. The germline gives CDR1 LGHDT, CDR2 YNNKEL (reference sequence). The CDR3 runs to 13 residues. V lost 1 base and J 5 bases, leaving 8 bases between the germline ends. The DNA for the CDR3 is TGTGCCAGCAGCCAAGTAATTGGGGAGACCCAGTACTTC. It encodes CASSQVIGETQYF.

This chain uses TRBV5-6 with TRBJ2-7; TRBD2 aligns across 7 bases. The germline V gene has CDR1 SGHDT and CDR2 YYEEEE. V dropped 0 bases and J dropped 3; count of bases not matched to a gene: 9. CDR3 size: 16 residues. CDR3 sequence: CASSLAGGPGVYEQYF. DNA for the CDR3: TGTGCCAGCAGCTTGGCGGGAGGTCCCGGTGTCTACGAGCAGTACTTC.

About this clonotype itself: The junction departs from germline at one end; a sequencing error may be responsible. The chain couples TRBV13 to TRBJ2-5, with D possibly being TRBD1 or TRBD2 (5 bases each). Matching the DNA end better, TRBJ2-1 makes the J call doubtful. The CDR3 sequence is 13 residues long. Germline values: CDR1 PRHDT, CDR2 FYEKMQ (reference sequence). This chain's CDR3 is CASSGTTPNQQFF. CDR3 nucleotides: TGTGCCAGCAGCGGGACGACCCCCAATCAGCAGTTCTTC.

This clonotype has more than one count but fewer than ten. As DNA, the CDR3 is TGCAGCGTTCCACAGGGGCCAGGGGAGACCCAGTACTTC. Protein: CSVPQGPGETQYF. The V and J genes are TRBV29-1 and TRBJ2-5, with TRBD1 identical over 7 bases. CDR1 SQVTM and CDR2 ANQGSEA come from the germline V gene. The CDR3 covers 13 residues. Trimming at V came to 5 bases and at J to 5 bases, leaving 8 bases not matched to a gene.

The chain employs TRBV4-3 and TRBJ2-5, with a weak D call TRBD2 (6 bases). The end of the DNA aligns better with TRBJ2-7, so the J call may be wrong. Germline CDR1 and CDR2: LGHNA and YSLEER. The CDR3 has 15 residues. CDR3 loop: CASSQDREVSYEQYF. CDR3 coding DNA: TGCGCCAGCAGCCAAGACAGGGAGGTCTCCTACGAGCAGTACTTC.

The CDR3 protein is CASSPPSGGHEQYF. CDR3 in DNA: TGTGCCAGCAGCCCACCGTCGGGGGGACACGAGCAGTACTTC. The V gene is TRBV9, the J gene TRBJ2-7; TRBD2 matches 7 bases. V shed 4 bases and J 5 bases; nucleotides not matched to a gene: 9. This CDR3 comprises 14 residues. Germline loops: CDR1 SGDLS, CDR2 YYNGEE.

Only a few counts were recorded for this clonotype. The rearrangement joins TRBV27 to TRBJ1-2, with 8 bases aligning to TRBD1. V trimming: 8 bases; J trimming: 2 bases; junction bases outside the gene matches: 7. Per germline, CDR1 MNHEY and CDR2 SMNVEV (reference sequence). The CDR3 runs 14 residues. The CDR3 reads CASPRTGINYGYTF. The CDR3 DNA is TGTGCCAGCCCACGGACAGGGATAAACTATGGCTACACCTTC.